This T cell receptor beta chain was identified during a study of cytomegalovirus exposure and HLA in healthy donors. The donors were part of the 120-subject validation cohort, which stood apart from the roughly 640-subject first cohort. Profiled with immunoSEQ multiplex PCR; TCRdb holds only in-frame clones, not every one. There are 150,000 to 200,000 clones in the sample; roughly 88% occur only once, and over 1.1% lies in the top ten. Germline lookup yields CDR1 SGHRS and CDR2 YFSETQ. CDR3 length: 14 residues. Losses at the gene ends were 5 bases for V and 5 bases for J; bases not matched to a gene: 7.

This sequence originates from a woman under 30 in good health and CMV-seronegative. This chain joins TRBV5-1 and TRBJ2-3, with 8 positions matching TRBD2. Material: PBMCs. The CDR3 sequence is CASSLRGGGDTQYF. CDR3 DNA: TGCGCCAGCAGTTTACGGGGGGGCGGAGATACGCAGTATTTT.